The 2 T cell receptor beta chains presented below share a single source sample, sequenced in a study of OX40 agonist ivuxolimab in advanced cancers. The library was generated by the immunoSEQ multiplex PCR assay. Held by TCRdb, this immuneACCESS table contains in-frame sequences only and omits some clones. Under half of the omission traces to an unresolved V gene where checked; the cause of the rest is unknown. Counted in this sample were some 150,000 clones; just over 90% of them appeared once. Of the sample, approximately 1% is held by the ten largest clones. The source was CD4+ or CD8+ T cells sorted from blood, collected in a trial of the OX40 agonist ivuxolimab. These receptors all stem from an adult with an advanced solid tumor such as melanoma, head and neck, liver or kidney cancer.

The chain combines TRBV28 with TRBJ1-2; TRBD1 agrees at 11 bases. Per germline, CDR1 MDHEN and CDR2 SYDVKM. The length of the CDR3 is 15 residues. The trim removed 4 bases at V and 7 bases at J, leaving 8 bases unmatched. Here the CDR3 DNA reads TGTGCCAGCAGTTCCGCGGACAGGGGGCGTAGTGGCTACACCTTC. Its protein is CASSSADRGRSGYTF.

The chain has TRBV9 and TRBJ2-1; D is unclear. The V gene's germline CDR1 is SGDLS and CDR2 YYNGEE. The CDR3 is 14 residues long. V lost 3 bases to trimming and J lost 7 bases, with 14 bases between them. CDR3 sequence (DNA): TGTGCCAGCAGCGCAGGATGGGTAGAGAATGAGCAGTTCTTC. The encoded protein is CASSAGWVENEQFF.